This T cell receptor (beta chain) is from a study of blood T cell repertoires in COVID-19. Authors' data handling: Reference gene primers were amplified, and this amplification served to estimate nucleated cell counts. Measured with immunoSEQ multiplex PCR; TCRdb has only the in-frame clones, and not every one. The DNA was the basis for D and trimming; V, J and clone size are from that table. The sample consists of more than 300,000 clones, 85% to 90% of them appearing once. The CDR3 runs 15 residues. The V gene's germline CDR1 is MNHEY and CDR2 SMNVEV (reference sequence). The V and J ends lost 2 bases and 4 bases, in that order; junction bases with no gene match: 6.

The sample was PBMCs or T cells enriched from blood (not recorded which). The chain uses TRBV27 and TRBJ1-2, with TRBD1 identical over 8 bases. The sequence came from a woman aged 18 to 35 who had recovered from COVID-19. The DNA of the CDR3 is TGTGCCAGCAGTTTACAATCGGACAGGGTCTATGGCTACACCTTC. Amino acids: CASSLQSDRVYGYTF.